This passage covers 16 T cell receptor beta chains from one sample sequenced in a study of metastatic and nonmetastatic thyroid tumors. Among the patients, none had received any treatment before thyroid surgery. MiXCR re-clonotyped the PCR reads for TCRdb. The table records roughly 11,000 clones, under 30% of them present only once. Sequenced sample: adjacent normal tissue. These receptor sequences come from a male donor with papillary thyroid cancer or a benign thyroid nodule (not recorded which). Some clones in this sample may be carry-over from other donors' samples.

The rearrangement joins TRBV12-3 or TRBV12-4 to TRBJ2-3; 8 nucleotides agree with TRBD2. V lost 6 bases, J lost 4 bases, and 15 bases stayed unmatched. This CDR3 contains 17 residues. DNA for the CDR3: TGTGCCAGCAGCCTTACGATTAGCGGGAACTACCCAGATACGCAGTATTTT. Amino acid sequence: CASSLTISGNYPDTQYF.

The CDR3 region is CASSVMGGAEAFF. CDR3 bases: TGTGCCAGCAGCGTCATGGGGGGGGCTGAAGCTTTCTTT. The chain joins TRBV9 to TRBJ1-1; D possibly corresponds to TRBD1 (5 bases). Germline V gene data show CDR1 as SGDLS and CDR2 as YYNGEE. V was cut by 2 bases and J by 6 bases, with 11 bases left in between. CDR3 length equals 13 residues.

Relative to its sample, this clone is medium-sized (0.01 to 0.1%). This CDR3 is CSARDTTSGGADQYF. The CDR3 nucleotides read TGCAGTGCTAGAGATACGACTAGCGGGGGGGCTGACCAGTACTTC. This chain uses TRBV20-1 with TRBJ2-5; 14 nucleotides line up with TRBD2. After removal of 0 bases from V and 10 bases from J, the junction contained 7 bases not matched to a gene. Germline assignment: CDR1 DFQATT and CDR2 SNEGSKA (reference sequence). This CDR3 comprises 15 residues.

The gene calls are TRBV18 and TRBJ2-7; possible D gene TRBD2, 6 bases. In germline, CDR1 is KGHSH, CDR2 LQKENI. Trimming took 1 base from V and 4 from J, leaving 14 bases between them. The CDR3 length is 15 residues. The CDR3 region has the DNA TGTGCCAGCTCACCACAGGAGGGGACTGGATACGAGCAGTACTTC. Its protein is CASSPQEGTGYEQYF.

This clone showed up just a few times. The chain has TRBV11-2 and TRBJ2-1; 8 bases are shared with TRBD1. The CDR3 consists of 16 residues. Germline V lookup: CDR1 SGHAT, CDR2 FQNNGV. J gave up 4 bases and V 5 bases, and 10 bases lay outside the gene matches. CDR3 coding DNA: TGTGCCAGCAGCGGTGGGGGCAGGGGGCATTACAATGAGCAGTTCTTC. Protein: CASSGGGRGHYNEQFF.

Ten or more counts support this clone. This chain joins TRBV28 and TRBJ1-1; unclear D gene. The V gene's germline CDR1 is MDHEN and CDR2 SYDVKM. The CDR3 extends over 14 amino acids. The germline V and J ends were trimmed by 7 bases and 0 bases, with 12 bases remaining between them. CDR3 DNA sequence: TGTGCCAGCACCCCCGGACGGATGAACACTGAAGCTTTCTTT. It encodes CASTPGRMNTEAFF.

This chain joins TRBV20-1 and TRBJ1-5; D gene uncertain. The CDR3 has 12 amino acids. The V and J ends lost 6 bases and 1 base respectively, with 7 bases between them. In germline, CDR1 is DFQATT, CDR2 SNEGSKA (reference sequence). CDR3 sequence reads: CSAKRSNQPQHF. The CDR3 DNA sequence: TGCAGTGCAAAAAGGAGCAATCAGCCCCAGCATTTT.

CDR3 coding DNA: TGTGCCAGCAGTCCCAGCGGGAACACTGAAGCTTTCTTT. Translating it yields CASSPSGNTEAFF. The rearrangement links TRBV6-1 to TRBJ1-1; D not resolved. Germline CDR1 is MNHNS and CDR2 is SASEGT. CDR3 length equals 13 residues. The germline V and J ends were trimmed by 5 bases and 1 base, with 8 bases remaining between them.

Within the sample, this clone is medium-sized. The rearrangement links TRBV6-1 to TRBJ2-1; 7 bases fit TRBD1. With V trimmed by 7 bases and J by 6 bases, 15 bases remained unmatched. CDR3 length: 16 residues. Germline values: CDR1 MNHNS, CDR2 SASEGT. In DNA, the CDR3 is TGTGCCAGCATTTCGCAGGGGGACCTAGAGCCCAATGAGCAGTTCTTC. The encoded protein is CASISQGDLEPNEQFF.

The chain carries TRBV3-1 and TRBJ1-2, with 10 bases fitting TRBD1. V lost 1 base to trimming and J lost 6 bases; unmatched junction nucleotides: 5. The germline CDR1 and CDR2 sequences are LGHDT and YNNKEL (reference sequence). The CDR3 is 15 residues long. CDR3 nucleotides: TGTGCCAGCAGCCAAGCTCCCGGGACAGGGGATGGCTACACCTTC. Amino acids: CASSQAPGTGDGYTF.

The chain recombines TRBV12-3 or TRBV12-4 with TRBJ1-6; no clear D. The CDR3 is made up of 14 amino acids. Deletions cut 7 bases from V and 3 bases from J, with 10 bases between. CDR3 sequence: CASTIEHYNSPLHF. The DNA for the CDR3 is TGTGCCAGCACCATAGAGCACTATAATTCACCCCTCCACTTT.

The rearrangement joins TRBV3-1 to TRBJ1-2; D unclear. V lost 0 bases and J 3 bases, leaving 11 bases between the germline ends. From germline, CDR1 is LGHDT and CDR2 YNNKEL (reference sequence). This CDR3 comprises 15 residues. DNA of the CDR3: TGTGCCAGCAGCCAAGATGGAGGCCTTGACTATGGCTACACCTTC. Amino acids: CASSQDGGLDYGYTF.

The V call is TRBV2, the J call TRBJ2-3; D may correspond to TRBD1 or TRBD2 (9 bases each). The CDR3 is 19 amino acids. V was cut by 6 bases and J by 3 bases, with 28 bases left in between. The V gene's germline CDR1 is SNHLY and CDR2 FYNNEI. The CDR3 bases are TGTGCCAGCAGGAAACAGGGGGCCGGAGCGGGAGGTGGTACAGATACGCAGTATTTT. Translated: CASRKQGAGAGGGTDTQYF.

This sequence joins TRBV30 and TRBJ2-7; either TRBD1 or TRBD2 may supply D (5 bases each). Per germline, CDR1 GTSNPN and CDR2 SVGIG (reference sequence). The CDR3 sequence is 18 residues long. Trimming cost V 0 bases and J 0 bases, with 21 bases left between them. CDR3 loop: CAWSVGLVSGPNSYEQYF. DNA for the CDR3: TGTGCCTGGAGTGTTGGTCTCGTTTCGGGGCCCAACTCCTACGAGCAGTACTTC.

This clone was observed many times. This rearrangement joins TRBV28 to TRBJ2-7; D not certain. Germline assignment: CDR1 MDHEN and CDR2 SYDVKM. Trimming removed 5 bases at V and 2 bases at J, with 10 bases between. This CDR3 is built from 13 residues. The CDR3 DNA sequence: TGTGCCAGCAGTGACCACACACCCTACGAGCAGTACTTC. Its translation: CASSDHTPYEQYF.

V and J are TRBV7-9 and TRBJ2-3, with a possible D match to TRBD1 (5 bases). Germline CDR1 SEHNR, CDR2 FQNEAQ (reference sequence). Trimming took off 5 bases at V and 3 bases at J, with 15 bases between the two ends. CDR3 length equals 15 residues. The CDR3 reads CASSDTRVGTDTQYF. Written as DNA, the CDR3 is TGTGCCAGCAGCGACACCAGGGTCGGAACAGATACGCAGTATTTT. The full variable domain, rest sourced from reference TRBV7-9 and TRBJ2-3, is DTGVSQNPRHKITKRGQNVTFRCDPISEHNRLYWYRQTLGQGPEFLTYFQNEAQLEKSRLLSDRFSAERPKGSFSTLEIQRTEQGDSAMYLCASSDTRVGTDTQYFGPGTRLTVL.